This TCR beta chain appears in the sequencing data of a study of cytomegalovirus exposure and HLA in healthy donors. The PCR contained 60 Vbeta and 13 Jbeta primers. TCRdb's table, derived via immunoSEQ multiplex PCR, lists solely in-frame clones and lacks some. The data show just over 95,000 clones, roughly 71% seen once. Germline V CDR1 and CDR2: SGHRS, YFSETQ. There are 14 residues in the CDR3. V was clipped by 4 bases and J by 6 bases; unmatched bases: 8. This TCR was sampled from a woman in her thirties or forties in good health and CMV-seronegative. Input material: PBMCs. The chain recombines TRBV5-1 with TRBJ2-7, with 9 positions matching TRBD1. The CDR3 nucleotides are TGCGCCAGCAGCCAGGGACAGGGTGGGGGCGAGCAGTACTTC. As protein: CASSQGQGGGEQYF.